This TCR beta chain came from a study of blood T cell repertoires in COVID-19. Study context: From the United States, Italy and Spain came samples of acute and convalescent COVID-19. T cells, B-cell-depleted T cells, or PBMCs provided the cDNA or gDNA that served as material.

V was pared by 1 base and J by 6 bases, with 24 bases between. Germline assignment: CDR1 KGHSH and CDR2 LQKENI. This CDR3 spans 19 amino acids. Only in-frame clones appear in the TCRdb table, and some are missing; sequencing was by immunoSEQ multiplex PCR. The sample shows approximately 300,000 clones, about 83% of them seen only once. The clonotype comes from a woman between 50 and 59 years old with acute or convalescent COVID-19. Source material: peripheral blood. The genes are TRBV18 and TRBJ2-2; TRBD2 is a possible D gene (5 bases). The chain's CDR3 is CASSPRPSSGENGAGELFF. The CDR3 DNA reads as TGTGCCAGCTCACCACGACCTAGCAGTGGGGAAAATGGTGCCGGGGAGCTGTTTTTT.